This record concerns one TCR beta chain sequence. Its antigen remains unidentified. Trimming cost V 5 bases and J 4 bases; bases outside gene matches: 7. Germline values: CDR1 SNHLY, CDR2 FYNNEI. This CDR3 contains 14 residues. This specimen belongs to a study of blood T cells in healthy people across ages. Study background: In model experiments, template switching was able to capture about one barcoded beta molecule for every two T cells that were present. Study-wide results and caveats: It was held that diversity estimates obtained from one million T cells represented underestimates.

A second PCR of roughly 6 to 12 cycles used a sample-barcoded 5' primer and a J-beta primer mix. One entry per CDR3 protein results from TCRdb running MiXCR on the 5' RACE reads. The data contain hundreds of thousands of distinct CDR3 sequences, 21% of them singletons. Extracted total RNA amounted to at least 5.5 micrograms for each sample. This clonotype originated in a man between 65 and 85 years old in good health. Sequenced material: blood. The chain has TRBV2 and TRBJ1-2; 7 bases align to TRBD1. The DNA for the CDR3 is TGTGCCAGCAGTCACAGGGGAACGGTCTATGGCTACACCTTC. The encoded protein is CASSHRGTVYGYTF.